This T cell receptor beta chain was retrieved from a study of cytomegalovirus exposure and HLA in healthy donors (dated by TCRdb to about 2017). Context from the whole study: The 500 to 700 repertoires of the first cohort and the 110 or so validation repertoires were produced on the same platform, according to a later analysis. The study aimed to test whether signatures of past pathogen exposure could be identified by cataloging public T cell receptors. A separate validation cohort of roughly 120 different subjects was used in addition to the approximately 640-subject first cohort. To predict cytomegalovirus infection status, the study brought together high-throughput TCR immunosequencing, statistical association of individual TCRs with disease status, and machine learning.

The donors belonged to the validation cohort of over a hundred subjects, which was separate from the approximately 680-subject first cohort. Ends trimmed: V by 7 bases, J by 9 bases; bases unmatched to a gene: 14. There are 15 amino acids in the CDR3, from cysteine to phenylalanine inclusive. Left in the record is the CDR3 DNA by itself, 45 bases read in frame from the first base. As encoded in the germline V gene, CDR1 is MNHNS while CDR2 is SASEGT. Concerning this clone itself: Its target antigen remains unknown. Qualities for individual bases were not recorded, and no much larger clone is one base off.

The library relied on the immunoSEQ multiplex PCR assay. In the original analysis: A statistical classification framework was developed to diagnose cytomegalovirus status using the catalog of TCR beta chain sequences. TCRdb stores this immuneACCESS table with in-frame sequences only. Part of the clones is absent; in the studies checked, under half of the shortfall reflects unresolved V genes, and no reason is known for the rest. The V and J calls and clone size come from that table; D and trimming were worked out from the DNA. A total of 250,000 or so clones appear in this sample, less than 90% of them only once. The ten biggest clones cover around 12% of the sample. Summary of the overall study and its limitations: Most TCR sequences were observed very rarely across donors, whereas some public TCRs were present in many individuals. In the study, 164 TCR beta chains were listed as associated with cytomegalovirus. Cytomegalovirus status was reported to be diagnosed by the classifier with high specificity and sensitivity in both the original and validation cohorts. A later analysis lacked HLA typing for the validation cohort, so it scored co-occurrence in that cohort across all 110 or so repertoires. According to the authors, the approach could potentially be generalized to other disease states and immunological phenotypes. In vitro tests confirmed that three of the cytomegalovirus-associated TCR beta chains recognize cytomegalovirus antigens. In a later analysis, TCRs clustered in the first cohort were found to also tend to co-occur in the 130 or so validation repertoires, with 94% of cluster scores above 0.

The sample consisted of PBMCs. The TCR was taken from a man aged 18-30 years in good health and CMV-seropositive. The receptor chain draws on TRBV6-1 and TRBJ1-5, and TRBD1 matches 8 of the central bases. The nucleotide sequence reads TGTGCCAGCAAAAATTTACAGGGGGGAAAGGGGCCCCAGCATTTT. Its protein is CASKNLQGGKGPQHF.